A selection of T cell receptor beta chains follows, all from one sample in a study of T-cell memory formation after mild COVID-19. MiXCR was run by TCRdb on the 5' RACE reads, yielding one entry per CDR3 protein. The table has about 140,000 distinct CDR3 sequences, around 13% seen once. Sequencing input: PBMCs or a T cell subset sorted from them (not recorded which). These TCRs come from an adult woman who had mild COVID-19 (a few samples of this study predate the infection). Cell type and time point are not known. Each CDR3 is given with its conserved first and last residue. A D gene is named only where the DNA matches it firmly. A clone size is listed for some rows: how often the clone was seen (once, few, many), or a class if it is expanded.

J | V | size | D | CDR3 | DNA
TRBJ2-3 | TRBV4-3 | many | . | CASSQEGAGTDTQYF | TGCGCCAGCAGCCAAGAAGGGGCAGGAACAGATACGCAGTATTTT
TRBJ1-2 | TRBV3-1 | few | . | CASSLRLDRYGYTF | TGTGCCAGCAGCCTGAGATTGGACAGATATGGCTACACCTTC
TRBJ2-7 | TRBV7-8 | . | . | CASSIRREQYF | TGTGCCAGCAGCATCAGGCGCGAGCAGTACTTC
TRBJ2-1 | TRBV29-1 | few | . | CSALGGMGDNEQFF | TGCAGCGCCCTAGGGGGGATGGGCGACAATGAGCAGTTCTTC
TRBJ1-5 | TRBV12-3/TRBV12-4 | few | . | CASSLARPSDQPQHF | TGTGCCAGCAGTTTAGCGCGTCCCAGTGATCAGCCCCAGCATTTT
TRBJ2-7 | TRBV7-9 | . | . | CASSLDPMVSYEQYF | TGTGCCAGCAGCTTAGACCCCATGGTCTCCTACGAGCAGTACTTC
TRBJ1-5 | TRBV7-9 | . | . | CASSSGTERRSSNQPQHF | TGTGCCAGCAGCTCAGGGACCGAGAGACGGTCAAGCAATCAGCCCCAGCATTTT
TRBJ2-6 | TRBV25-1 | few | TRBD2 | CASSGGSLSGANVLTF | TGTGCCAGCAGTGGCGGGAGCCTCTCTGGGGCCAACGTCCTGACTTTC
TRBJ2-2 | TRBV24-1 | many | . | CATKGRNTGELFF | TGTGCCACCAAGGGACGAAACACCGGGGAGCTGTTTTTT
TRBJ2-7 | TRBV4-3 | . | . | CASSQGRAPAYEQYF | TGCGCCAGCAGCCAAGGCCGGGCACCCGCCTACGAGCAGTACTTC
TRBJ1-2 | TRBV2 | many | . | CASNHALGYGYTF | TGTGCCAGCAACCATGCCCTAGGCTATGGCTACACCTTC
TRBJ1-1 | TRBV2 | . | . | CASSVGDTEAFF | TGTGCCAGCAGTGTAGGGGACACTGAAGCTTTCTTT
TRBJ2-6 | TRBV4-3 | few | . | CASSQEDATAGANVLTF | TGCGCCAGCAGCCAAGAGGACGCCACCGCTGGGGCCAACGTCCTGACTTTC